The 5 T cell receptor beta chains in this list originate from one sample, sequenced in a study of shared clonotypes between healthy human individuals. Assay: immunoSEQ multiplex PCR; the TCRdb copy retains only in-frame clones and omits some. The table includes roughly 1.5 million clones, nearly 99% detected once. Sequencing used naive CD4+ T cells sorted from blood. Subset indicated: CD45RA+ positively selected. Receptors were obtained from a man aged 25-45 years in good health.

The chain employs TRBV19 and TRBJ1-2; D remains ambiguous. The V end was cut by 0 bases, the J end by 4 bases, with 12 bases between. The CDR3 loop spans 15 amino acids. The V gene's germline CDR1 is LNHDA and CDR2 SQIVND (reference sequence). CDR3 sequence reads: CASSIDQRGTYGYTF. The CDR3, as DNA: TGTGCCAGTAGTATAGATCAGCGAGGAACCTATGGCTACACCTTC.

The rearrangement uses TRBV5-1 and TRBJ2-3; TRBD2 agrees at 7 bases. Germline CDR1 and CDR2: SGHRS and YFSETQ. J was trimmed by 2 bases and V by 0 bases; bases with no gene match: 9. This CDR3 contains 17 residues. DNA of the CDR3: TGCGCCAGCAGCTTGGGAGCGCGAGGGAGGGACACAGATACGCAGTATTTT. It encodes CASSLGARGRDTDTQYF.

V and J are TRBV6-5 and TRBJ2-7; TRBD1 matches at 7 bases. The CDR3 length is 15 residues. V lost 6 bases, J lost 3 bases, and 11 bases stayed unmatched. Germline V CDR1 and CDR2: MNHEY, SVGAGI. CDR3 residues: CASRKPGGIVYEQYF. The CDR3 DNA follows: TGTGCCAGCAGAAAGCCAGGGGGAATAGTCTACGAGCAGTACTTC.

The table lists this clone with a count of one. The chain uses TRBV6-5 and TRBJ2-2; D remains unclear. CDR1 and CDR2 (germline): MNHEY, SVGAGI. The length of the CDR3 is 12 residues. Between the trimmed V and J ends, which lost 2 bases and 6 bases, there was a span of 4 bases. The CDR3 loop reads CASSYQPGELFF. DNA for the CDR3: TGTGCCAGCAGTTACCAGCCCGGGGAGCTGTTTTTT.

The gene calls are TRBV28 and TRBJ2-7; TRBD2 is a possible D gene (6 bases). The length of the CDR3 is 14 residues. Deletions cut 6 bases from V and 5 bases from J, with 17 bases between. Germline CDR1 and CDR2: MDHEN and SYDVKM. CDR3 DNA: TGTGCCAGCAGGCCCTACAAGGGGACTCACGAGCAGTACTTC. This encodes CASRPYKGTHEQYF.